Each of the 18 T cell receptor beta chains below was sequenced from the same sample in a study of T cell repertoires in cytomegalovirus infection. Using its own MiXCR run on the reads, TCRdb lists one record per CDR3 protein. The table lists around 740,000 distinct CDR3 sequences, approximately 34% of them singletons. Sequencing input: PBMCs. The receptors derive from a human donor in good health (CMV status not recorded). Some clones in this sample may be carry-over from other donors' samples.

This clonotype was observed a handful of times. The rearrangement joins TRBV27 to TRBJ1-2; D gene ambiguous. Germline CDR1 reads MNHEY; CDR2 reads SMNVEV (reference sequence). V lost 4 bases and J lost 2, with 14 bases in between. The CDR3 length is 15 residues. CDR3 coding DNA: TGTGCCAGCAGTTCATTAGTAGATCACAACTATGGCTACACCTTC. Its protein product is CASSSLVDHNYGYTF.

The chain employs TRBV7-8 and TRBJ1-5, with 10 bases lining up with TRBD1. V lost 4 bases and J lost 5; bases outside the gene matches: 14. The germline CDR1 and CDR2 sequences are SGHVS and FQNEAQ. CDR3 length: 18 residues. CDR3: CASSSKFRGQGRDQPQHF. Written as DNA, the CDR3 is TGTGCCAGCAGCTCGAAATTTAGGGGACAGGGGCGTGATCAGCCCCAGCATTTT.

The J gene is TRBJ2-1, the V gene TRBV28, with 9 bases that match TRBD2. V shed 8 bases and J 1 base; nucleotides not matched to a gene: 6. The germline gives CDR1 MDHEN, CDR2 SYDVKM. This CDR3 has 15 residues. Here the CDR3 reads CASGTSRLSYNEQFF. CDR3 nucleotide sequence: TGTGCCAGCGGGACTAGCAGACTATCCTACAATGAGCAGTTCTTC.

A remark on this clonotype: The CDR3 carries no conserved terminal phenylalanine or tryptophan, so it likely arises from a read error. The CDR3 DNA reads as TGTGCCAGCCGCAGGGACAGCCTTAGCGGGAACCCTGAAGCTTTCATT. Translation gives CASRRDSLSGNPEAFI. V usage is TRBV7-3 and J usage is TRBJ1-1, with 7 bases aligning to TRBD1. CDR1 is SGHTA, CDR2 FQGTGA, per germline. This CDR3 contains 16 residues.

There are a few counts of this clonotype. The chain combines TRBV7-2 with TRBJ2-7; no definite D call. This CDR3 comprises 13 residues. The germline gives CDR1 SGHTA, CDR2 FQGNSA. V was shortened by 1 base and J by 4 bases, with 8 bases between the two germline ends. CDR3 nucleotide sequence: TGTGCCAGCAGCTTAGAAGTCCAGTACGAGCAGTACTTC. As protein: CASSLEVQYEQYF.

This clonotype was counted ten times or more. The V gene is TRBV7-2, the J gene TRBJ2-7; perhaps TRBD2 as D (5 bases). Germline V gene sequence: CDR1 SGHTA, CDR2 FQGNSA. This CDR3 has 13 residues. V lost 2 bases and J lost 3, with 8 bases in between. Here the CDR3 reads CASSLRRGYEQYF. Written as DNA, the CDR3 is TGTGCCAGCAGCTTACGCCGGGGCTACGAGCAGTACTTC.

The chain is built from TRBV2 and TRBJ2-3, with TRBD2 matching 8 bases. Losses at the gene ends were 0 bases for V and 1 base for J; bases not matched to a gene: 6. CDR1 SNHLY and CDR2 FYNNEI come from the germline V gene. The CDR3 is 17 residues long. In nucleotides, the CDR3 is TGTGCCAGCAGTGAAGCTACAAAAGCGGGGGGCACAGATACGCAGTATTTT. Amino acids: CASSEATKAGGTDTQYF.

A few counts support this clonotype. The genes are TRBV11-2 and TRBJ1-1, with D perhaps TRBD1 (5 bases). CDR3 length: 14 amino acids. In germline, CDR1 is SGHAT, CDR2 FQNNGV. Trimming left V 3 bases short and J 3 bases short, with 11 bases between. This CDR3 reads CASSLDKKDTEAFF. The DNA of the CDR3 is TGTGCCAGCAGCTTGGACAAGAAGGACACTGAAGCTTTCTTT.

This clonotype was detected only a few times. The chain is built from TRBV7-6 and TRBJ2-7; weak D call: TRBD1 (6 bases). The germline CDR1 and CDR2 sequences are SGHVS and FNYEAQ. Between the trimmed V and J ends, which lost 4 bases and 3 bases, there was a span of 19 bases. The CDR3 runs to 16 residues. DNA for the CDR3: TGTGCCAGCAGCTCCCCCGACAGGAGCAAGAACTACGAGCAGTACTTC. It translates to CASSSPDRSKNYEQYF.

In this sample, this clonotype turned up many times. This chain links TRBV7-2 with TRBJ2-5, with D possibly being TRBD2 (6 bases). The CDR3 is 14 residues long. Deletions cut 3 bases from V and 4 bases from J, with 12 bases between. The germline V gene encodes CDR1 SGHTA and CDR2 FQGNSA. DNA of the CDR3: TGTGCCAGCAGCTTTTTCGGGGGAACAGAGACCCAGTACTTC. It is translated as CASSFFGGTETQYF. The full variable domain, completed using reference TRBV7-2 and TRBJ2-5, is GAGVSQSPSNKVTEKGKDVELRCDPISGHTALYWYRQSLGQGLEFLIYFQGNSAPDKSGLPSDRFSAERTGGSVSTLTIQRTQQEDSAVYLCASSFFGGTETQYFGPGTRLLVL.

This clonotype has only a few counts. V and J are TRBV19 and TRBJ1-5, with no clear D. From germline, CDR1 is LNHDA and CDR2 SQIVND (reference sequence). CDR3 size: 13 residues. V shed 0 bases and J shed 4 bases, with 4 bases lying between them. In nucleotides, the CDR3 is TGTGCCAGTAGTATAGATCCGAATCAGCCCCAGCATTTT. Translated, it gives CASSIDPNQPQHF.

This chain joins TRBV6-5 and TRBJ2-3; 7 bases fit TRBD2. V lost 0 bases to trimming and J lost 4 bases; unmatched junction nucleotides: 10. The CDR3 runs to 17 residues. From germline, CDR1 is MNHEY and CDR2 SVGAGI. CDR3 in amino acids: CASSYSSGRGSPDTQYF. As DNA, the CDR3 is TGTGCCAGCAGTTACTCGTCCGGTCGCGGGAGCCCAGATACGCAGTATTTT.

This clonotype was seen only a few times. This chain joins TRBV19 and TRBJ1-2; the match to TRBD1 covers 10 bases. From germline, CDR1 is LNHDA and CDR2 SQIVND (reference sequence). The CDR3 totals 13 residues. Germline trimming cut 5 bases from V and 6 bases from J; bases unmatched to any gene: 3. The CDR3: CASSGTGVDGYTF. As DNA, the CDR3 is TGTGCCAGTAGTGGGACAGGGGTCGATGGCTACACCTTC.

In this sample, this clonotype turned up many times. V gene TRBV7-9 combines with J gene TRBJ2-3; 7 bases map to TRBD2. The germline V gene encodes CDR1 SEHNR and CDR2 FQNEAQ (reference sequence). The CDR3 is 15 amino acids. J gave up 0 bases and V 1 base, and 1 base lay outside the gene matches. The CDR3 sequence is CASSLGGRSTDTQYF. CDR3 nucleotides: TGTGCCAGCAGCTTAGGCGGGAGAAGCACAGATACGCAGTATTTT.

The genes are TRBV7-2 and TRBJ1-1; D is unclear. V lost 1 base, J lost 3 bases, and 9 bases lay in between. The germline V gene encodes CDR1 SGHTA and CDR2 FQGNSA. The CDR3 loop spans 14 amino acids. As DNA, the CDR3 is TGTGCCAGCAGCTTAGGGGTGGGGTACACTGAAGCTTTCTTT. It encodes CASSLGVGYTEAFF.

Points on this clonotype: Since no conserved phenylalanine or tryptophan closes the CDR3, a read error is the likely cause. The chain links TRBV7-3 to TRBJ2-1; TRBD1 matches at 12 bases. The germline V gene encodes CDR1 SGHTA and CDR2 FQGTGA. Germline trimming cut 2 bases from V and 8 bases from J; bases unmatched to any gene: 1. The CDR3 has 14 amino acids. CDR3 nucleotide sequence: TGTGCCAGCAGCTTAGGGACAGGGGGCGATGAGCAGTTCTCC. This gives the protein CASSLGTGGDEQFS.

This clonotype was seen a handful of times. The rearrangement uses TRBV6-1 and TRBJ1-6; D is ambiguous. CDR1 and CDR2 from the germline V gene are MNHNS and SASEGT. Trimming took off 5 bases at V and 11 bases at J, with 13 bases between the two ends. The CDR3 contains 13 residues. Here the CDR3 reads CASSPRVTTPLHF. CDR3 DNA: TGTGCCAGCAGTCCCCGGGTGACTACACCCCTCCACTTT.

This clonotype showed up just a few times. The genes are TRBV19 and TRBJ1-6; D is perhaps TRBD1 (6 bases). In germline, CDR1 is LNHDA, CDR2 SQIVND (reference sequence). Deletions cut 1 base from V and 11 bases from J, with 15 bases between. The CDR3 covers 15 residues. The CDR3 loop reads CASSIAGGRPTPLHF. CDR3 bases: TGTGCCAGTAGTATAGCTGGGGGCCGCCCGACACCCCTCCACTTT.